This T cell receptor (beta chain) is from a study of blood T cell repertoires in COVID-19. Across the study: COVID-19 samples from acute and convalescent phases originated in the United States, Italy and Spain. The analysed material was cDNA or gDNA that came from T cells, B-cell-depleted T cells, or PBMCs.

The CDR3 has 12 amino acids. From germline, CDR1 is GTSNPN and CDR2 SVGIG (reference sequence). The germline V and J ends were trimmed by 2 bases and 5 bases, with 9 bases remaining between them. Per the authors' pipeline: Amplification with reference gene primers provided the estimates of nucleated cell counts. Sequencing was performed with immunoSEQ multiplex PCR; in TCRdb, only in-frame clones are kept and a portion is missing. V, J and clone size were drawn from that table, and D and trimming were deduced from the DNA. The repertoire holds 40,000 to 55,000 clones, 70% to 90% seen once, with under 2.5% in the top ten.

The chain is built from TRBV30 and TRBJ2-5; D uncertain. Material for sequencing was peripheral blood. The origin of this receptor is a human donor in a cohort sampled during active COVID-19. CDR3 DNA: TGTGCCTGGAGTCCCACTCGGGAGACCCAGTACTTC. This encodes CAWSPTRETQYF.